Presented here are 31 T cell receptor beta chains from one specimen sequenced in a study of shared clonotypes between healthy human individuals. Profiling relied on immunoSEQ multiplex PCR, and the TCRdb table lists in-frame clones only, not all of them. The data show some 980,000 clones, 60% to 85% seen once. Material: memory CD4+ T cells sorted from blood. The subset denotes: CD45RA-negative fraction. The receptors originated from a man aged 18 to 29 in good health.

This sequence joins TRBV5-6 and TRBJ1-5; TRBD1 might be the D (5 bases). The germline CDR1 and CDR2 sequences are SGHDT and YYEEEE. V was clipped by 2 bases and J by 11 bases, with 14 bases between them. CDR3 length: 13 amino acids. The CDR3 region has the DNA TGTGCCAGCAGCTTTCGCCGGGGCACGGCCCAGCATTTT. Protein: CASSFRRGTAQHF.

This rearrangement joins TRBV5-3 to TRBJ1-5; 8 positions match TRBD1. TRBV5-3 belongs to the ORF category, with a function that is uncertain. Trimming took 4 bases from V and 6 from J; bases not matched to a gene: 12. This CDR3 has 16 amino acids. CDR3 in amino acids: CARSPLSTGACQPQHF. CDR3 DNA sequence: TGTGCCAGAAGCCCGCTCTCGACAGGGGCATGTCAGCCCCAGCATTTT.

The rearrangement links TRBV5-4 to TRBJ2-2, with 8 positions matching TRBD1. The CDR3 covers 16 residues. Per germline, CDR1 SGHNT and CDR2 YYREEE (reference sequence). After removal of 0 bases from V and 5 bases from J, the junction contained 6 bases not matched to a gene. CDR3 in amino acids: CASSLVGTGRTGELFF. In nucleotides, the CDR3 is TGTGCCAGCAGCTTGGTGGGGACAGGTCGGACCGGGGAGCTGTTTTTT.

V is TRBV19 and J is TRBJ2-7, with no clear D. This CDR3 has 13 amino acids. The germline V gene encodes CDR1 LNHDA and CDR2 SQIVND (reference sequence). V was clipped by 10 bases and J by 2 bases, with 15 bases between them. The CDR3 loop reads CANWYGRPYEQYF. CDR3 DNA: TGTGCCAATTGGTACGGCAGGCCCTACGAGCAGTACTTC.

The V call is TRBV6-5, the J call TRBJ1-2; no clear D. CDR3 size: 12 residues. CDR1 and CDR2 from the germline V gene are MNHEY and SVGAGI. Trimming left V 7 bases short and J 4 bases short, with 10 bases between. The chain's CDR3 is CASTSSGYGYTF. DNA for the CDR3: TGTGCCAGCACTTCTAGTGGCTATGGCTACACCTTC.

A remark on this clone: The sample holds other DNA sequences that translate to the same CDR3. CDR3 protein: CAWSPGPYEQYF. The CDR3 coding sequence is TGTGCCTGGAGTCCCGGGCCCTACGAGCAGTACTTC. The V and J genes are TRBV30 and TRBJ2-7; D is unresolved. V shed 2 bases and J shed 2 bases, with 7 bases lying between them. This CDR3 comprises 12 residues. Germline lookup yields CDR1 GTSNPN and CDR2 SVGIG (reference sequence).

Here the CDR3 reads CASSISGSGNTIYF. In DNA, the CDR3 is TGTGCCAGTAGTATATCGGGGTCCGGAAACACCATATATTTT. The rearrangement links TRBV19 to TRBJ1-3; D uncertain. The V and J ends lost 2 bases and 4 bases respectively, with 9 bases between them. The CDR3 runs to 14 residues. Germline values: CDR1 LNHDA, CDR2 SQIVND (reference sequence). The full variable domain, in which reference TRBV19 and TRBJ1-3 provide the parts outside the CDR3, is DGGITQSPKYLFRKEGQNVTLSCEQNLNHDAMYWYRQDPGQGLRLIYYSQIVNDFQKGDIAEGYSVSREKKESFPLTVTSAQKNPTAFYLCASSISGSGNTIYFGEGSWLTVV.

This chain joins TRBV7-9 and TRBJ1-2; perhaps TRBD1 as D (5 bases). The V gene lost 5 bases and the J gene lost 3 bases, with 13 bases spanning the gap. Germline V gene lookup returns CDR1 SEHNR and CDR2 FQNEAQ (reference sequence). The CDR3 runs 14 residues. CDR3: CASSPSRDDYGYTF. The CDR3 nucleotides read TGTGCCAGCAGCCCTAGCAGGGACGACTATGGCTACACCTTC.

In DNA, the CDR3 is TGTGCCATCGCAAGGGAAAACACTGAAGCTTTCTTT. Translating it yields CAIARENTEAFF. The chain has TRBV10-3 and TRBJ1-1; D uncertain. Deletions cut 8 bases from V and 2 bases from J, with 9 bases between. Germline V gene lookup returns CDR1 ENHRY and CDR2 SYGVKD. The CDR3 totals 12 residues.

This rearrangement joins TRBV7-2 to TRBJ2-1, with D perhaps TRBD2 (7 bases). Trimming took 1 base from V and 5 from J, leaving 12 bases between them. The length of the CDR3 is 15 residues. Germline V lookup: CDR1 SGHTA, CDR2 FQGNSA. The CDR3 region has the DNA TGTGCCAGCAGCTTAGTGGGAGGGGGGAACAATGAGCAGTTCTTC. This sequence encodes CASSLVGGGNNEQFF.

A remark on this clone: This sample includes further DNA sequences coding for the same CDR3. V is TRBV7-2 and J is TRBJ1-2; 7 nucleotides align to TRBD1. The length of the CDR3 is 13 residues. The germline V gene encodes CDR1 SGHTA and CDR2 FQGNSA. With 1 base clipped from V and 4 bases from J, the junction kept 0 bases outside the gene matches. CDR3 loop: CASSLGTGYGYTF. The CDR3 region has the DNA TGTGCCAGCAGCTTAGGGACAGGCTATGGCTACACCTTC.

The chain's CDR3 is CASSWREEVGETQYF. The CDR3 region has the DNA TGTGCCAGCAGCTGGAGGGAGGAGGTAGGAGAGACCCAGTACTTC. The chain combines TRBV5-6 with TRBJ2-5, with D possibly matching TRBD2 (6 bases). Trimming left V 3 bases short and J 4 bases short, with 16 bases between. Germline loops: CDR1 SGHDT, CDR2 YYEEEE. This CDR3 spans 15 amino acids.

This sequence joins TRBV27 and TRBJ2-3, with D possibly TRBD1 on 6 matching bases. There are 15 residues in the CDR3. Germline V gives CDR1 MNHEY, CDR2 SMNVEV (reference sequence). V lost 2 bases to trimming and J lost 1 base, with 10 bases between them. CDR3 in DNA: TGTGCCAGCAGTTTAGAGGGGGTAGGCACAGATACGCAGTATTTT. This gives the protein CASSLEGVGTDTQYF.

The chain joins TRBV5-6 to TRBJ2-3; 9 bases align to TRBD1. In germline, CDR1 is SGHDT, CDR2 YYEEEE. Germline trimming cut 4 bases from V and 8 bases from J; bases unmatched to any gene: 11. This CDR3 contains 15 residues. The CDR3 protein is CASSVRDRETVTQYF. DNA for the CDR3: TGTGCCAGCAGCGTTAGGGACAGGGAGACGGTTACGCAGTATTTT.

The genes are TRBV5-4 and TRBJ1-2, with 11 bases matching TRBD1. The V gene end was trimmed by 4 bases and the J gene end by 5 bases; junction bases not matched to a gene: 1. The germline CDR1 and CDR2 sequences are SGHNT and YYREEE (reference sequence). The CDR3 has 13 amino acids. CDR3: CASSRDRGYGYTF. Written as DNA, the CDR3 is TGTGCCAGCAGCCGGGACAGGGGGTATGGCTACACCTTC.

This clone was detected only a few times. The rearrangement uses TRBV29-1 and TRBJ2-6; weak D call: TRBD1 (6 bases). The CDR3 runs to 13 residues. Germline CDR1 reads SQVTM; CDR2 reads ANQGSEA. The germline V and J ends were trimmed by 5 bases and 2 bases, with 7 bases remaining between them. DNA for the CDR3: TGCAGCGTTTACAGGGCTGGGGCCAACGTCCTGACTTTC. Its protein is CSVYRAGANVLTF.

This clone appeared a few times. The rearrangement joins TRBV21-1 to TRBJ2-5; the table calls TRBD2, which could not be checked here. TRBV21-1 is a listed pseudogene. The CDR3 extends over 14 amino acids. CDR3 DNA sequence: TGTGCCAGCAGCAAAGTTCGACCCGGGGAGACCCAGTACTTC. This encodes CASSKVRPGETQYF.

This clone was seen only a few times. CDR3 DNA sequence: TGTGCCAGCAGTGAAGACAGGGGGCCTAACTATGGCTACACCTTC. As protein: CASSEDRGPNYGYTF. The chain combines TRBV2 with TRBJ1-2, with 9 bases matching TRBD1. Germline V gene lookup returns CDR1 SNHLY and CDR2 FYNNEI. The trim removed 1 base at V and 0 bases at J, leaving 0 bases unmatched. The CDR3 is made up of 15 amino acids. The full variable domain, rest sourced from reference TRBV2 and TRBJ1-2, is EPEVTQTPSHQVTQMGQEVILRCVPISNHLYFYWYRQILGQKVEFLVSFYNNEISEKSEIFDDQFSVERPDGSNFTLKIRSTKLEDSAMYFCASSEDRGPNYGYTFGSGTRLTVV.

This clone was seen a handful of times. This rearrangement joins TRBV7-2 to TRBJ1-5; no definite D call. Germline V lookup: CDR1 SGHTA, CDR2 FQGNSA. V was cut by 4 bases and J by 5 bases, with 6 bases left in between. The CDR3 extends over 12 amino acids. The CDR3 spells CASSSTHQPQHF. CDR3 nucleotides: TGTGCCAGCAGCTCGACACATCAGCCCCAGCATTTT.

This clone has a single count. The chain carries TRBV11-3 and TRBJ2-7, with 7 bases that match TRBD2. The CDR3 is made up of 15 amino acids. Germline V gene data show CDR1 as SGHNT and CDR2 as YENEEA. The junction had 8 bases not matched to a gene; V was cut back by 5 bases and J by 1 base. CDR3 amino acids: CASSLSGGGSYEQYF. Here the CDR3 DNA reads TGTGCCAGCAGCCTAAGTGGGGGGGGATCCTACGAGCAGTACTTC.

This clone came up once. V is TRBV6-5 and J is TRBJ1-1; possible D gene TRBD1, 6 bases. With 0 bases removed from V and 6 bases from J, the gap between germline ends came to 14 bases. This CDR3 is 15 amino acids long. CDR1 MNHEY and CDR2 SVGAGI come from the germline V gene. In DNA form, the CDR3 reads TGTGCCAGCAGTTACTCGGGGGACAAGGTCGCTGAAGCTTTCTTT. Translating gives CASSYSGDKVAEAFF.

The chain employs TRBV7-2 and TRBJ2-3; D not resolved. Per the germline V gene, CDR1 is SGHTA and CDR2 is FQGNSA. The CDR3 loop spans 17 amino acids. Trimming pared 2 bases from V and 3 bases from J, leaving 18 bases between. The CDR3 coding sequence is TGTGCCAGCAGCTTATTCCAGTTTGACTTTAGTACAGATACGCAGTATTTT. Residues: CASSLFQFDFSTDTQYF.

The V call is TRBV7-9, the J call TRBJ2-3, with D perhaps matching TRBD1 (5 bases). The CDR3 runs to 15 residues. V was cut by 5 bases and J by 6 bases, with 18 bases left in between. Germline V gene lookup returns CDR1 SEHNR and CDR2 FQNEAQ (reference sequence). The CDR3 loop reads CASSNYRTQVDTQYF. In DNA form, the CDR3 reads TGTGCCAGCAGCAATTACAGGACGCAAGTGGATACGCAGTATTTT.

The CDR3 sequence is CASSWPLVSVYNEQFF. The CDR3 DNA reads as TGTGCCAGCAGCTGGCCACTAGTTTCAGTCTACAATGAGCAGTTCTTC. This rearrangement joins TRBV11-2 to TRBJ2-1; perhaps TRBD2 as D (5 bases). Per the germline V gene, CDR1 is SGHAT and CDR2 is FQNNGV. The V and J ends lost 4 bases and 3 bases respectively, with 16 bases between them. This CDR3 has 16 amino acids.

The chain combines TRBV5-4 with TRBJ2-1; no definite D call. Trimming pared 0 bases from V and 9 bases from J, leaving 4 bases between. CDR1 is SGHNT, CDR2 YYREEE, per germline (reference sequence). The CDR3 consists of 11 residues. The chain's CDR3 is CASSLEFEQFF. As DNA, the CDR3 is TGTGCCAGCAGCTTGGAGTTTGAGCAGTTCTTC. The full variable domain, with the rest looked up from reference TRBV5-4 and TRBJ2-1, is ETGVTQSPTHLIKTRGQQVTLRCSSQSGHNTVSWYQQALGQGPQFIFQYYREEENGRGNFPPRFSGLQFPNYSSELNVNALELDDSALYLCASSLEFEQFFGPGTRLTVL.

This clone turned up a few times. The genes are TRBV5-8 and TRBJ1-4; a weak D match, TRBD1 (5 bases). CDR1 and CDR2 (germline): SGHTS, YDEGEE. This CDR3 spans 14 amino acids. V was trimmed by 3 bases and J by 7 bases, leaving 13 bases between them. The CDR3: CASSSGGWSEKLFF. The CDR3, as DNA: TGTGCCAGCAGCTCCGGGGGTTGGAGTGAAAAACTGTTTTTT.

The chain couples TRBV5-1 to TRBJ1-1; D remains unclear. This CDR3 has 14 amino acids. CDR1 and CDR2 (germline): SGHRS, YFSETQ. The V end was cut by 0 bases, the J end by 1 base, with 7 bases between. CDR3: CASSLDLRNTEAFF. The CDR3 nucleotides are TGCGCCAGCAGCTTGGACCTCCGGAACACTGAAGCTTTCTTT. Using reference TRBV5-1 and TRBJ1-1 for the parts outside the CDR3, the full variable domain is KAGVTQTPRYLIKTRGQQVTLSCSPISGHRSVSWYQQTPGQGLQFLFEYFSETQRNKGNFPGRFSGRQFSNSRSEMNVSTLELGDSALYLCASSLDLRNTEAFFGQGTRLTVV.

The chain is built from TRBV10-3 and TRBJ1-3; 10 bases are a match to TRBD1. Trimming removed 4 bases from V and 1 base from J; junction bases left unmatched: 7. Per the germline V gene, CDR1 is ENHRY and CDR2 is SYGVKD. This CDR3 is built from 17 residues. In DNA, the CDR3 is TGTGCCATCAGTGGCCCGGGACAGGGGATGTCTGGAAACACCATATATTTT. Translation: CAISGPGQGMSGNTIYF.

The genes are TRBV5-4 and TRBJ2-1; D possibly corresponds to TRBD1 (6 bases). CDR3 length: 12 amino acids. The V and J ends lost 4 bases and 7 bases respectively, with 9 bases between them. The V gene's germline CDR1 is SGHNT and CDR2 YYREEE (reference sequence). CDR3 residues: CASSLGQNEQFF. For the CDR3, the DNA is TGTGCCAGCAGCCTCGGACAGAATGAGCAGTTCTTC.

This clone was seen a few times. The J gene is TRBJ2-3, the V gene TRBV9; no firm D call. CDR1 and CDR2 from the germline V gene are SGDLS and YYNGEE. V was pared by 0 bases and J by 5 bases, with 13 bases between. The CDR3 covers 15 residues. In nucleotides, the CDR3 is TGTGCCAGCAGCGTAGGCGTCCAAGCCGGAGATACGCAGTATTTT. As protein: CASSVGVQAGDTQYF.

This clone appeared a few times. The CDR3 sequence: CASSDGETQYF. CDR3 sequence (DNA): TGTGCCAGCAGCGACGGGGAGACCCAGTACTTC. The chain combines TRBV11-3 with TRBJ2-5; no clear D. CDR3 size: 11 residues. Germline V gene sequence: CDR1 SGHNT, CDR2 YENEEA. V lost 5 bases and J lost 5, with 6 bases in between.